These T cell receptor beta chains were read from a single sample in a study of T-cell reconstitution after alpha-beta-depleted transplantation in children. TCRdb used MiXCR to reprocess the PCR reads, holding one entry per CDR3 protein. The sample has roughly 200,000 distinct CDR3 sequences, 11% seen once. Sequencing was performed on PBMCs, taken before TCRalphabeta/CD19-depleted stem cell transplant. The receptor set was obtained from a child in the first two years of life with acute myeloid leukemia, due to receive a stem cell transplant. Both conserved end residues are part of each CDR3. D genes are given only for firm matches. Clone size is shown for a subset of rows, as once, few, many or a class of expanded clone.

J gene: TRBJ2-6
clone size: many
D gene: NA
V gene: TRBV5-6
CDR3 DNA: TGTGCCAGCCGAGGATCCTCTGGGGCCAACGTCCTGACTTTC
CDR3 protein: CASRGSSGANVLTF

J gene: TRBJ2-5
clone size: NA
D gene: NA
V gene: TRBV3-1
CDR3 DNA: TGTGCCTGCAGCCAAGGTGGTTGGGCGGGGAATTTACGGGAGACCCAGTACTTC
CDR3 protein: CACSQGGWAGNLRETQYF

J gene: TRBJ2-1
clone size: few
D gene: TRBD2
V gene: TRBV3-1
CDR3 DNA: TGTGCCAGCAGCCAATCCGGGGGGGCCGATGAGCAGTTCTTC
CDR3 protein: CASSQSGGADEQFF

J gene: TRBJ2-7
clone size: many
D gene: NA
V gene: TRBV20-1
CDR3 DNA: TGCAGTGCTAGAGATGCAGGGTCAACCTCCTACGAGCAGTACTTC
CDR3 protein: CSARDAGSTSYEQYF

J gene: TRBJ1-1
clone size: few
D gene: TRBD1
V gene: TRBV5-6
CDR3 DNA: TGTGCCAGCAGCTTGGCGGGGGACAGGGGGGGAAGGACTGAAGCTTTCTTT
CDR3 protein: CASSLAGDRGGRTEAFF

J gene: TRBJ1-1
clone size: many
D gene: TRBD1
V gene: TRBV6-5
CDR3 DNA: TGTGCCACCTGGACAGGGCAACTGAACACTGAAGCTTTCTTT
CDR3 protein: CATWTGQLNTEAFF

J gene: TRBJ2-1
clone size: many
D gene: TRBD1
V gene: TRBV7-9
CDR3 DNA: TGTGCCAGCAGCTTATCCGGGACAGGTGATGCGTTCTTC
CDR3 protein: CASSLSGTGDAFF

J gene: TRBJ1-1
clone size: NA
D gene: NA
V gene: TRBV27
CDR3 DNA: TGTGCCAGCAGTTTATACCTCGACAGGAACACTGAAGCTTTCTTT
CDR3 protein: CASSLYLDRNTEAFF

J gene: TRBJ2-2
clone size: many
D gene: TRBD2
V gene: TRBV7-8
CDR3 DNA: TGTGCCAGCAGCTTAGTTGGTAGCGGGGGGCCCCTCGGCACCGGGGAGCTGTTTTTT
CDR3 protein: CASSLVGSGGPLGTGELFF

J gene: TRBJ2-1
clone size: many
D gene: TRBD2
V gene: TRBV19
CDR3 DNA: TGTGCCAGTAGTAATCGACTAGCGGCCCACAATGAGCAGTTCTTC
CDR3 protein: CASSNRLAAHNEQFF

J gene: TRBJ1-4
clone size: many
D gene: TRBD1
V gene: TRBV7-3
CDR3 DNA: TGTGCCAGCAGCTTAAGGAGGGTACCTCGACAGGGCGGTACAGGATATAATGAAAAACTGTTTTTT
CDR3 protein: CASSLRRVPRQGGTGYNEKLFF

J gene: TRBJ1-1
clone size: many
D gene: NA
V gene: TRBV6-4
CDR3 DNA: TGTGCCAGCATAGTCGGAGCTTTCTTT
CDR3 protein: CASIVGAFF

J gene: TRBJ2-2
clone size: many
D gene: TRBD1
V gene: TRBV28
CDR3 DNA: TGTGCCAGCACTCTTCGCCCGGCGACAGGGTTCTTGTCCGGGGAGCTGTTTTTT
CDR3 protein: CASTLRPATGFLSGELFF